This entry concerns a single T cell receptor (beta chain). These data belong to a study of shared clonotypes between healthy human individuals. Data came from immunoSEQ multiplex PCR; TCRdb stores just in-frame clones and leaves some out. The sample records about 1,900,000 clones, about 95% being singletons. CDR3 size: 11 residues. The V gene's germline CDR1 is DFQATT and CDR2 SNEGSKA (reference sequence). Trimming pared 5 bases from V and 3 bases from J, leaving 8 bases between. Naive-designated CD8 cells lacked CD45RO, were positively enriched for CCR7, and omitted terminally differentiated effector memory CD45RA+ cells.

This clonotype originated in a man aged 18 to 30 in good health. The gene calls are TRBV20-1 and TRBJ2-7; no definite D call. The specimen sequenced was naive CD8+ T cells sorted from blood. CDR3 loop: CSASEVYEQYF. CDR3 DNA sequence: TGCAGTGCTTCCGAGGTCTACGAGCAGTACTTC.